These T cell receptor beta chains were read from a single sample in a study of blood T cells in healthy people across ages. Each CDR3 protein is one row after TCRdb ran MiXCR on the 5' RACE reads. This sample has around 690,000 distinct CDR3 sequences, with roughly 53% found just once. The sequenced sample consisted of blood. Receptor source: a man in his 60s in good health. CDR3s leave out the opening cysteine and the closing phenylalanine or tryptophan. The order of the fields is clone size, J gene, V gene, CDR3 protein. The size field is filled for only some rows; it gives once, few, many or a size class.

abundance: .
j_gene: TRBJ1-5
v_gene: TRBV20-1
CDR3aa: SATDRDDQPQH

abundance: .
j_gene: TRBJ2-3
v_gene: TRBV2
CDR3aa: ASSPGLATNTQY

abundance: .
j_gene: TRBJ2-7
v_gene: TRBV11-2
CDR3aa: ASSPTAVYEQY

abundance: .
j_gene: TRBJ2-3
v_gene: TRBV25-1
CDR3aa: ASSEYGEDTQY

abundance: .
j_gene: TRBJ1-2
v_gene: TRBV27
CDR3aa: ASSLRDSGRGGYT

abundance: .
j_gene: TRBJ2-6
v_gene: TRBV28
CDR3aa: ASSPSGHSSGANVLT

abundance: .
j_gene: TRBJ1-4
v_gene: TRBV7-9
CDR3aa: ASSLNTGGLQGNEKLF

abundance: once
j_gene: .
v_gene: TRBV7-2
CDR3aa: ASSPARLEQY

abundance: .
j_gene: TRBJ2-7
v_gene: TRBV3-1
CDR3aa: ASPDRGNFYEQY

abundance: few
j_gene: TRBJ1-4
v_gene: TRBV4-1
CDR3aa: ASSQPRDRGEKLF

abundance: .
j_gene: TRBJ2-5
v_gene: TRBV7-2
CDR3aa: ASSLDVGKQY

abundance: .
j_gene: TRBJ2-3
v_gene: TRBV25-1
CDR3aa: ASIERGASTDTQY

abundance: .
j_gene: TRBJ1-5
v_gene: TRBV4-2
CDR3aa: ASSQDRTGVQPQH

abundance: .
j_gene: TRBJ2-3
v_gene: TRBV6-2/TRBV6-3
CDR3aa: ASNKIPYTSDTQY

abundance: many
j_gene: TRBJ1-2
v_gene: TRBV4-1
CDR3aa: ASSQVSKAIGGAEGGYT

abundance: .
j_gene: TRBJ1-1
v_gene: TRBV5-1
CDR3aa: ASSLEGLSHTEAF

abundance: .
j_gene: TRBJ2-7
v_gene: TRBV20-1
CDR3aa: SASNPQGPYEQY

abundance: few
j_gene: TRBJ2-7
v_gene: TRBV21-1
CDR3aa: ASSKAGQSYEQY

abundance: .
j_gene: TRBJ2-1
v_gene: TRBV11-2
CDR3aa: ASSLGEGDEQF

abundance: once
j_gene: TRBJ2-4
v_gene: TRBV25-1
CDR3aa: ASLGQGVNIQY

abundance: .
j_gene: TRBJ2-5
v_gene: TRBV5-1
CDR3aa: ASSLSSRDRGRETQY

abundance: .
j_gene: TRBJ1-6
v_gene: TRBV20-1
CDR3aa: SARKGGNSPLH

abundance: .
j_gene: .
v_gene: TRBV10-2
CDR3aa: ASSEYAGQGSSEQY

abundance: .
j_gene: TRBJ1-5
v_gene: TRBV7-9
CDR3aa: ASSRGNSNQPQH

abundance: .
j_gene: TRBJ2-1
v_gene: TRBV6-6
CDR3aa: ASRGAQGGAYNEQF

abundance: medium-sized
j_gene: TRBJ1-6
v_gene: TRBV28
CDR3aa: ASRTGQGAFLSPLH

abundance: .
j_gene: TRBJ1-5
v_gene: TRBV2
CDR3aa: ASSEALPPGAQPQH

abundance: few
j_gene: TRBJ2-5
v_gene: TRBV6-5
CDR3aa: ASSATPGGDETQY

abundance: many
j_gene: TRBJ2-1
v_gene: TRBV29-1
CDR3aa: SVAVYSGDNEQF

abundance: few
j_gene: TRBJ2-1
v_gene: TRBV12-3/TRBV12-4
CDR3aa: ASSFSGGMNEQF

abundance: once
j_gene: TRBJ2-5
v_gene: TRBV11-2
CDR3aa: ASSRGGVQTQY

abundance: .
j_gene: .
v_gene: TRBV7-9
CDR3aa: ASSLGGGTGIPYEQY

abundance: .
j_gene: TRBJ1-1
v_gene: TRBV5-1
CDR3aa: ASRAGTQNTEAF

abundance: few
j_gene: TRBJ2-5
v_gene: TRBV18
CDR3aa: ASSPWGVGETQY

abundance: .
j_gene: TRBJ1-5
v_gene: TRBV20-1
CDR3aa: SASPGNGNQPQH

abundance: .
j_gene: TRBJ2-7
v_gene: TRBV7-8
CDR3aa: ASSLPRYEQY

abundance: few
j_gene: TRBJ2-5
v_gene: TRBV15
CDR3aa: ATSTRFGGVKTQY

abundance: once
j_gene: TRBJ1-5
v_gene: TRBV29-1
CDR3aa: SGQGELGNQPQH

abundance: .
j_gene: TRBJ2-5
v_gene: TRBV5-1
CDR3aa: ASSLTRAVQETQY

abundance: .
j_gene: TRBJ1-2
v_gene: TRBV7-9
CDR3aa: ASSLDLGDGYT

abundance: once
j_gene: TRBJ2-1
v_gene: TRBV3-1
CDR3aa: ASSRNTGLEQF

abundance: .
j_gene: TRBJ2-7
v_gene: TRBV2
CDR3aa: ASGSGVRGEQY

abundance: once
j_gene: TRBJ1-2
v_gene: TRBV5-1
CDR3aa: ASSFAPEGGYT

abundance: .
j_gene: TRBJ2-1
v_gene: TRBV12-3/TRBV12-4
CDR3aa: ASTLGNYNEQF

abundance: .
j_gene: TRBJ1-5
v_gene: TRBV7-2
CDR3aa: ASSLGRQTNQPQH

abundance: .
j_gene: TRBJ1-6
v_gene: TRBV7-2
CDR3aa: AGQVGNSPLH

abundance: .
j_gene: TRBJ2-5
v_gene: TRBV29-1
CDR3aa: SVGSGGGGTQY

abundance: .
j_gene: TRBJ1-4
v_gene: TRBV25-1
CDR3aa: ASRGTGGGKLF

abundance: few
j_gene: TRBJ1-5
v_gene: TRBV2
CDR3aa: ASSERKGDNQPQH

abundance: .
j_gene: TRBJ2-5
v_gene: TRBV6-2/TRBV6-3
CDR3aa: ASTAGTSGGETQY

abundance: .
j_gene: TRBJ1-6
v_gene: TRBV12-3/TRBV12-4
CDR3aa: ASSRGQGAYSPLH

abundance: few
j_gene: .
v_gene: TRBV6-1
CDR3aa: AIETGTYEQY

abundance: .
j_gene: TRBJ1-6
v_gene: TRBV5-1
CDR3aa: ASSLGQVSSPLH

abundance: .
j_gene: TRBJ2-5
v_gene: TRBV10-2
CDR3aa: ASSQDRARTQY

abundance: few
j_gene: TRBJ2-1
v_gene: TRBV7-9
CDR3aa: ASYPRDNEQF

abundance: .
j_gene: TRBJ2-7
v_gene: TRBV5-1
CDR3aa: ASSPTVFRSGEQY

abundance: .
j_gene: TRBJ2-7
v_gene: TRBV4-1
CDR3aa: ASSQGQSINIHEQY

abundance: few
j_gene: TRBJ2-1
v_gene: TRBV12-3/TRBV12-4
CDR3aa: ASSYYQLSYNEQF

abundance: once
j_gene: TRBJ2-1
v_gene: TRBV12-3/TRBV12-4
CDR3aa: ASSLGVQGHEQF